These 10 T cell receptor beta chains originate from one sample sequenced in a study of beta chain features in type 1 diabetes. Study results and limitations: In every one of the four CD4+ subsets, TCRB CDR3s were moderately but significantly shorter in Type 1 diabetes patients.

These receptors lack a known antigen. The investigators reverse transcribed all of the isolated RNA, so they sequenced expressed TCRB transcripts. The table came from immunoSEQ multiplex PCR; TCRdb's copy has only in-frame clones and leaves some out. The sample comprises some 44,000 clones, approximately 68% of which are singletons, and around 2.1% rests with the top ten. Sequencing was performed on Tregs from blood. Receptor source: a woman aged 18-35 years with type 1 diabetes.

The chain couples TRBV7-9 to TRBJ2-7, with a weak D call TRBD2 (5 bases). Germline V gene lookup returns CDR1 SEHNR and CDR2 FQNEAQ (reference sequence). Deletions cut 1 base from V and 3 bases from J, with 13 bases between. The length of the CDR3 is 15 residues. Here the CDR3 reads CASSLEAEEIYEQYF. CDR3 nucleotide sequence: TGTGCCAGCAGCTTAGAAGCGGAAGAGATCTACGAGCAGTACTTC.

V usage is TRBV28 and J usage is TRBJ1-5; D not resolved. Trimming took off 2 bases at V and 1 base at J, with 9 bases between the two ends. This CDR3 contains 15 residues. Germline CDR1 is MDHEN and CDR2 is SYDVKM. CDR3 loop: CASSLPGSSNQPQHF. In nucleotides, the CDR3 is TGTGCCAGCAGTTTACCGGGTTCGAGCAATCAGCCCCAGCATTTT. Full variable domain (rest looked up from reference TRBV28 and TRBJ1-5): DVKVTQSSRYLVKRTGEKVFLECVQDMDHENMFWYRQDPGLGLRLIYFSYDVKMKEKGDIPEGYSVSREKKERFSLILESASTNQTSMYLCASSLPGSSNQPQHFGDGTRLSIL.

This clone occurred a few times. The V gene is TRBV9, the J gene TRBJ1-4; D call uncertain. Germline CDR1 SGDLS, CDR2 YYNGEE. Trimming stripped 0 bases from V and 6 bases from J, with 12 bases between. There are 15 residues in the CDR3. The DNA of the CDR3 is TGTGCCAGCAGCGTAGTCGGTCAGGCCGATGAAAAACTGTTTTTT. Its translation: CASSVVGQADEKLFF.

The V and J genes are TRBV23-1 and TRBJ2-1; D is possibly TRBD2 (5 bases). TRBV23-1 is designated an ORF whose function remains uncertain. Trimming removed 2 bases at V and 5 bases at J, with 13 bases between. This CDR3 region has 15 residues. CDR3 nucleotide sequence: TGCGCCAGCAGTCAAACCTTAGTACTAGACAATGAGCAGTTCTTC. Translating it yields CASSQTLVLDNEQFF.

This rearrangement joins TRBV5-1 to TRBJ2-5; TRBD2 is a possible D gene (5 bases). The length of the CDR3 is 17 residues. The germline CDR1 and CDR2 sequences are SGHRS and YFSETQ. Trimming cost V 4 bases and J 5 bases, with 24 bases left between them. The CDR3 DNA reads as TGCGCCAGCAGCCGTAGTAACCTACTAAGCGGCGGGGAGACCCAGTACTTC. Residues: CASSRSNLLSGGETQYF. The complete variable domain, with remaining parts taken from reference TRBV5-1 and TRBJ2-5, reads KAGVTQTPRYLIKTRGQQVTLSCSPISGHRSVSWYQQTPGQGLQFLFEYFSETQRNKGNFPGRFSGRQFSNSRSEMNVSTLELGDSALYLCASSRSNLLSGGETQYFGPGTRLLVL.

The genes are TRBV6-1 and TRBJ1-2; no clear D. In germline, CDR1 is MNHNS, CDR2 SASEGT. Trimming pared 4 bases from V and 4 bases from J, leaving 10 bases between. The CDR3 spans 13 residues. Here the CDR3 reads CASSAGNSYGYTF. DNA of the CDR3: TGTGCCAGCAGTGCGGGAAACTCCTATGGCTACACCTTC.

CDR3 bases: TGTGCCAGCAGCTTCGAAAGGAGTCAGCCCCAGCATTTT. Its translation: CASSFERSQPQHF. The rearrangement links TRBV7-2 to TRBJ1-5; unclear D gene. In germline, CDR1 is SGHTA, CDR2 FQGNSA. Trimming removed 3 bases from V and 6 bases from J, with 9 bases in between. The CDR3 has 13 residues.

Only a few counts were recorded for this clone. This chain uses TRBV7-9 with TRBJ2-1; 8 bases are a match to TRBD2. The CDR3 contains 17 residues. The V and J ends lost 0 bases and 7 bases, in that order; junction bases with no gene match: 11. Germline V CDR1 and CDR2: SEHNR, FQNEAQ (reference sequence). As DNA, the CDR3 is TGTGCCAGCAGCTTAGCCCTGGGGAGCGGGAGCTGGAATGAGCAGTTCTTC. This translates into CASSLALGSGSWNEQFF.

The chain recombines TRBV19 with TRBJ2-7; TRBD2 aligns across 10 bases. V was pared by 6 bases and J by 0 bases, with 5 bases of the junction left unmatched. Germline values: CDR1 LNHDA, CDR2 SQIVND (reference sequence). The CDR3 contains 15 residues. The CDR3, as DNA: TGTGCCAGTAGGGAAACTAGCGGGGACTCCTACGAGCAGTACTTC. Encoded protein: CASRETSGDSYEQYF.

On this clone: The junction departs from germline at one end; a sequencing error may be responsible. This CDR3 reads CASSQENWTPNTEAFF. The CDR3 coding sequence is TGCGCCAGCAGTCAAGAAAATTGGACACCGAACACTGAAGCTTTCTTT. The chain employs TRBV4-1 and TRBJ1-1; possible D gene TRBD1, 5 bases. Germline loops: CDR1 MGHRA, CDR2 YSYEKL. CDR3 length: 16 amino acids.